The 17 T cell receptor beta chains in this list originate from one sample, sequenced in a study of cytomegalovirus exposure and HLA in healthy donors. Use of 60 Vbeta and 13 Jbeta primers characterized the PCR. The protocol was immunoSEQ multiplex PCR, while the TCRdb copy is restricted to in-frame clones and leaves out a portion. The sample contains 150,000 to 200,000 clones, 75% to 80% of which appear only once. Sequencing was done on a sample of PBMCs. These receptors originate from a woman younger than 45 in good health and CMV-seropositive.

This clone was detected a few times. The rearrangement joins TRBV6-1 to TRBJ2-7; 7 nucleotides align to TRBD2. The CDR3 sequence is 15 residues long. J gave up 2 bases and V 1 base, and 5 bases lay outside the gene matches. The germline gives CDR1 MNHNS, CDR2 SASEGT. The CDR3 bases are TGTGCCAGCAGTGAAGGGGGGGGAGGCCCCTACGAGCAGTACTTC. It is translated as CASSEGGGGPYEQYF.

This chain links TRBV30 with TRBJ2-3, with a possible D match to TRBD2 (5 bases). The CDR3 loop spans 15 amino acids. V was pared by 3 bases and J by 0 bases, with 13 bases between. Looked up from germline, CDR1 is GTSNPN and CDR2 is SVGIG (reference sequence). CDR3 region: CAWSFGLSSTDTQYF. DNA of the CDR3: TGTGCCTGGAGCTTCGGACTGTCTAGCACAGATACGCAGTATTTT.

There are a few counts of this clone. A read error may account for a junction end that differs from germline. The chain combines TRBV11-2 with TRBJ2-3, with TRBD2 identical over 7 bases. In germline, CDR1 is SGHAT, CDR2 FQNNGV. CDR3 length equals 12 residues. As DNA, the CDR3 is TGTGCCAGCAGCTCGGGACTATCCAATTCCTTTTTT. Residues: CASSSGLSNSFF.

This clone was detected a few times. The chain joins TRBV4-3 to TRBJ2-2; perhaps TRBD1 as D (5 bases). Per germline, CDR1 LGHNA and CDR2 YSLEER. This CDR3 spans 15 amino acids. The V end was cut by 0 bases, the J end by 6 bases, with 11 bases between. The CDR3, as DNA: TGCGCCAGCAGCCAAGATAGTGGGGCTCCCGGGGAGCTGTTTTTT. Amino acids: CASSQDSGAPGELFF.

This clone was observed a few times. The V gene is TRBV5-6, the J gene TRBJ1-5, with TRBD1 matching over 7 bases. Germline V gene lookup returns CDR1 SGHDT and CDR2 YYEEEE. J gave up 5 bases and V 3 bases, and 5 bases lay outside the gene matches. The CDR3 extends over 14 amino acids. The CDR3 DNA is TGTGCCAGCAGCTCGACAGGGTACCATCAGCCCCAGCATTTT. This codes for CASSSTGYHQPQHF.

V usage is TRBV7-9 and J usage is TRBJ2-3; the match to TRBD1 covers 9 bases. The CDR3 runs 14 residues. Germline V gene lookup returns CDR1 SEHNR and CDR2 FQNEAQ (reference sequence). Trimming took 10 bases from V and 1 from J; bases not matched to a gene: 6. The CDR3 DNA sequence: TGTGCCACGGGACAGGGAGCAGGCACAGATACGCAGTATTTT. It encodes CATGQGAGTDTQYF.

This chain connects TRBV30 to TRBJ1-1, with a tentative D call TRBD1 (6 bases). CDR1 and CDR2 (germline): GTSNPN, SVGIG (reference sequence). The CDR3 totals 14 residues. V shed 3 bases and J shed 3 bases, with 14 bases lying between them. The CDR3 spells CAWSPGHPDTEAFF. The CDR3 nucleotides are TGTGCCTGGAGCCCGGGACACCCCGACACTGAAGCTTTCTTT.

The chain is built from TRBV30 and TRBJ2-5, with a weak D call TRBD2 (6 bases). The CDR3 is made up of 13 amino acids. Trimming pared 0 bases from V and 5 bases from J, leaving 10 bases between. CDR1 is GTSNPN and CDR2 is SVGIG in the germline V gene (reference sequence). The CDR3 spells CAWSVASEETQYF. CDR3 DNA sequence: TGTGCCTGGAGTGTGGCTAGCGAGGAGACCCAGTACTTC.

J is TRBJ2-3 and V is TRBV9; tentatively, D is TRBD1 (5 bases). This CDR3 is built from 15 residues. CDR1 is SGDLS and CDR2 is YYNGEE in the germline V gene. Trimming shortened V by 0 bases and J by 6 bases, and 14 bases separated the two germline ends. CDR3 DNA sequence: TGTGCCAGCAGCGTAGCTCTCAGGGCAGCGGATACGCAGTATTTT. Translated, it gives CASSVALRAADTQYF.

This chain connects TRBV21-1 to TRBJ2-7; the table names TRBD2, a call not compared with the DNA. TRBV21-1 is marked as a pseudogene. The CDR3 covers 16 residues. Here the CDR3 DNA reads TGTGCCAGCAGACTGACTAGCGGGAGGGTGGCCTACGAGCAGTACTTC. It translates to CASRLTSGRVAYEQYF.

The CDR3: CASSPRLGPVYTQYF. The DNA for the CDR3 is TGTGCCAGCAGCCCCCGACTAGGCCCGGTGTATACGCAGTATTTT. The J gene is TRBJ2-3, the V gene TRBV7-8, with D tentatively TRBD2 (6 bases). Trimming took off 5 bases at V and 7 bases at J, with 19 bases between the two ends. This CDR3 is 15 amino acids long. CDR1 and CDR2 (germline): SGHVS, FQNEAQ.

The chain uses TRBV9 and TRBJ2-3; tentative D call: TRBD2 (5 bases). The CDR3 loop spans 18 amino acids. Trimming took 5 bases from V and 0 from J, leaving 22 bases between them. Germline V gene data show CDR1 as SGDLS and CDR2 as YYNGEE. The DNA of the CDR3 is TGTGCCAGCAGTGACTCTACCCTGGACTGGCTTAGCACAGATACGCAGTATTTT. Translated: CASSDSTLDWLSTDTQYF.

The chain is built from TRBV7-2 and TRBJ2-3; 7 bases line up with TRBD2. Germline V gives CDR1 SGHTA, CDR2 FQGNSA. Trimming cost V 5 bases and J 6 bases; bases outside gene matches: 17. The length of the CDR3 is 17 residues. CDR3 bases: TGTGCCAGCAGCATTGGGGTATGGGGAGGGCGAGGGGATACGCAGTATTTT. It yields the protein CASSIGVWGGRGDTQYF.

The J gene is TRBJ1-5, the V gene TRBV6-1; 10 bases are a match to TRBD1. The CDR3 has 14 residues. With V trimmed by 6 bases and J by 9 bases, 8 bases remained unmatched. CDR1 is MNHNS, CDR2 SASEGT, per germline. CDR3 in amino acids: CASSPTGGYGPQHF. DNA of the CDR3: TGTGCCAGCAGCCCGACAGGGGGCTATGGGCCCCAGCATTTT.

The gene calls are TRBV19 and TRBJ1-5; TRBD1 might be the D (5 bases). V gave up 6 bases and J gave up 6 bases, with 12 bases separating them. The CDR3 spans 13 residues. CDR1 LNHDA and CDR2 SQIVND come from the germline V gene (reference sequence). This CDR3 reads CASSLGGIQPQHF. DNA for the CDR3: TGTGCCAGTAGCCTCGGGGGGATTCAGCCCCAGCATTTT.

The rearrangement joins TRBV29-1 to TRBJ2-1, with a possible D match to TRBD2 (5 bases). CDR1 and CDR2 from the germline V gene are SQVTM and ANQGSEA. This CDR3 region has 14 residues. The V end lost 4 bases, the J end lost 7 bases, and 17 bases lay between the germline ends. The CDR3 spells CSVGGHRGLNEQFF. The DNA for the CDR3 is TGCAGCGTTGGAGGGCACCGGGGATTGAATGAGCAGTTCTTC.

This clone has more than one count but fewer than ten. The rearrangement joins TRBV27 to TRBJ2-1; 9 bases are shared with TRBD1. Trimming at V came to 5 bases and at J to 5 bases, leaving 7 bases not matched to a gene. The CDR3 has 15 amino acids. The V gene's germline CDR1 is MNHEY and CDR2 SMNVEV (reference sequence). CDR3 DNA: TGTGCCAGCAGTATACAGGGGGCGCGTAACAATGAGCAGTTCTTC. Its protein is CASSIQGARNNEQFF.